This T cell receptor (beta chain) was retrieved from a study of T cells in narcolepsy. Study conclusions and caveats: HCRT-specific and TRIB2-specific autoreactive clonotypes appeared among same-patient CSF and blood CD4+ clonotypes.

The table came from immunoSEQ multiplex PCR; TCRdb's copy has only in-frame clones and leaves some out. The sample lists 31,000 or so clones; 85% to 90% were seen once. The length of the CDR3 is 12 residues. CDR1 MNHNS and CDR2 SASEGT come from the germline V gene. V was clipped by 4 bases and J by 5 bases; unmatched bases: 1. Points on this clone: The antigen is undetermined.

V is TRBV6-1 and J is TRBJ2-7; 8 bases fit TRBD2. This sequence originates from a human donor with narcolepsy. Sequencing was done on a sample of CD45RA- memory CD4+ T cells from PBMCs. This CDR3 reads CASSAGGHEQYF. CDR3 bases: TGTGCCAGCAGTGCGGGGGGGCACGAGCAGTACTTC.